This T cell receptor (beta chain) was profiled in a study of cytomegalovirus exposure and HLA in healthy donors. About the study: Previous work identified 95 million to 120 million unique TCR beta sequences from around 170 million T cells. Overall study findings and caveats: Being indistinguishable, some V segments were excluded, TRBV6-2 and TRBV6-3 among them. The investigators catalogued 150 or so TCR beta chains as cytomegalovirus-associated. The dataset shows that most TCR sequences were rare, while some public TCRs occurred in many donors.

As to this clone: The antigen is unknown.

This PCR relied on a set of 60 Vbeta primers and 13 Jbeta primers. Profiling relied on immunoSEQ multiplex PCR, and the TCRdb table lists in-frame clones only, not all of them. Here the sample table reports roughly 80,000 clones. This CDR3 spans 14 amino acids. Trimming cost V 5 bases and J 4 bases; bases outside gene matches: 4. CDR1 and CDR2 from the germline V gene are LNHDA and SQIVND (reference sequence). The clonotype originates from a man between 45 and 60 years old in good health and CMV-seropositive. V usage is TRBV19 and J usage is TRBJ1-2; 10 bases are shared with TRBD1. The specimen was PBMCs. The CDR3 loop reads CASSRRTGGYGYTF. The CDR3 coding sequence is TGTGCCAGTAGTCGTCGGACAGGGGGCTATGGCTACACCTTC.